This T cell receptor (beta chain) derives from a study of T cell repertoires in cytomegalovirus infection. Study context: The authors used CMV epitopes that were HLA-C-restricted (recently identified) and HLA-B-restricted (well studied). Public TCR beta signatures provided an indication of both CMV infection and a matching HLA type. Broader study findings: Cumulative public TCR beta family frequency identified carriers of CMV plus the relevant HLA. CMV-specific HLA-C-restricted TCR beta clonotypes dominated the ex vivo response.

A single record per CDR3 protein comes from TCRdb applying MiXCR to the reads. The data hold some 920,000 distinct CDR3 sequences, with approximately 30% observed a single time. With regard to this clonotype: Its cognate antigen is unknown.

The V gene end was trimmed by 4 bases and the J gene end by 4 bases; junction bases not matched to a gene: 6. The V gene's germline CDR1 is SGHTA and CDR2 FQGNSA. The CDR3 spans 16 residues. The chain carries TRBV7-2 and TRBJ1-6; 8 positions agree with TRBD1. This TCR was sampled from a human donor in good health (CMV status not recorded). Some clones in this sample may be carry-over from other donors' samples. Sequenced here: cultured CD8+ T cells from PBMCs, sampled from culture after CMV antigen stimulation. The DNA of the CDR3 is TGTGCCAGCAGCTCGACAGGGGCCTCTTATAATTCACCCCTCCACTTT. It encodes CASSSTGASYNSPLHF.